Described below is a single T cell receptor (beta chain) sequence and its context. An end of the junction differs from the germline gene, which may be a read error. The sample holds other DNA sequences that translate to the same CDR3. This specimen comes from a study of OX40 agonist ivuxolimab in advanced cancers. In the study overall: Cancers in dose escalation were hepatocellular, melanoma, renal cell and head and neck.

Assay used: immunoSEQ multiplex PCR; TCRdb lists only in-frame clones, some missing. The sample includes approximately 69,000 clones, 65% to 90% of them seen just once. The CDR3 extends over 15 amino acids. Germline values: CDR1 SGHTA, CDR2 FQGNSA. The sequence was obtained from an adult with an advanced solid tumor such as melanoma, head and neck, liver or kidney cancer. The genes are TRBV7-2 and TRBJ1-1; 7 bases are a match to TRBD1. The sequencing here drew on CD4+ or CD8+ T cells sorted from blood, taken in a trial of the OX40 agonist ivuxolimab. The chain's CDR3 is CASSETLGQSLEAFF. CDR3 bases: TGCGCCAGCAGCGAGACCTTGGGACAGTCCCTTGAAGCTTTCTTT. Combining the CDR3 with reference TRBV7-2 and TRBJ1-1 gives the whole variable domain GAGVSQSPSNKVTEKGKDVELRCDPISGHTALYWYRQSLGQGLEFLIYFQGNSAPDKSGLPSDRFSAERTGGSVSTLTIQRTQQEDSAVYLCASSETLGQSLEAFFGQGTRLTVV.